This T cell receptor beta chain was obtained from a study of T cell responses to AZD1222 COVID-19 vaccine. The method was immunoSEQ multiplex PCR; TCRdb's version includes in-frame clones alone and lacks a portion of them. The table has about 140,000 clones, 88% seen once; the top ten hold 2.5% to 3.5%. Of note for this clone: Its antigen is still unknown.

Study-wide results and caveats: Vaccine-associated CD4 TCRs ranged over spike, dominating at 160-218 and 743-854. After the peak T cell response, and only then, were repertoires sampled. It was only 6 or 7 AZD1222 recipients who were seropositive at baseline.

Second-dose schedules of about 4 or about 12 weeks were combined. This TCR was recovered from an adult who received the AZD1222 COVID-19 vaccine. Material: peripheral blood, obtained 28 days after the second AZD1222 dose.

CDR3: CASSFVTNTEAFF. The CDR3, as DNA: TGTGCCAGCAGTTTTGTCACGAACACTGAAGCTTTCTTT. The chain employs TRBV12-3 or TRBV12-4 and TRBJ1-1; D uncertain. Between the trimmed V and J ends, which lost 3 bases and 1 base, there was a span of 6 bases. The CDR3 extends over 13 amino acids.